The 9 T cell receptor beta chains in this list originate from one sample, sequenced in a study of cytomegalovirus exposure and HLA in healthy donors. This table comes from immunoSEQ multiplex PCR, and its TCRdb copy is limited to in-frame clones, with some not included. The table shows 55,000 to 70,000 clones, with 91% occurring only once. Sequencing input: PBMCs. The receptors originated from a woman aged 30 to 39 in good health and CMV-seronegative.

The J gene is TRBJ2-3, the V gene TRBV7-2; D unresolved. CDR1 is SGHTA and CDR2 is FQGNSA in the germline V gene. The CDR3 totals 15 residues. Deletions cut 8 bases from V and 0 bases from J, with 15 bases between. The chain's CDR3 is CASSYSGTSTDTQYF. The CDR3 coding sequence is TGTGCCAGCTCATACTCAGGAACTAGCACAGATACGCAGTATTTT.

With regard to this clone: Sequence at one end of the junction differs from germline and may be a read error. This chain links TRBV6-4 with TRBJ2-2; D possibly corresponds to TRBD2 (5 bases). The CDR3 runs 15 residues. Germline V gives CDR1 MRHNA, CDR2 SNTAGT. Written as DNA, the CDR3 is TGTGCCAGCAGTGACAGCAGCCCTAACACCGGGGAGCTGTCTTTT. Translation: CASSDSSPNTGELSF.

V is TRBV27 and J is TRBJ1-2; weak D call: TRBD1 (5 bases). V shed 5 bases and J shed 0 bases, with 13 bases lying between them. From germline, CDR1 is MNHEY and CDR2 SMNVEV (reference sequence). The CDR3 contains 15 residues. CDR3 nucleotides: TGTGCCAGCAGTCTCTGGCGGGACCCTAACTATGGCTACACCTTC. This encodes CASSLWRDPNYGYTF.

The J gene is TRBJ1-1, the V gene TRBV5-1; TRBD1 agrees at 8 bases. CDR1 SGHRS and CDR2 YFSETQ come from the germline V gene. V was pared by 0 bases and J by 1 base, with 11 bases of the junction left unmatched. The CDR3 spans 18 residues. CDR3 loop: CASSLVLRGQGQNTEAFF. The CDR3 nucleotides are TGCGCCAGCAGCTTGGTTCTACGAGGACAGGGACAGAACACTGAAGCTTTCTTT. Combining the CDR3 with reference TRBV5-1 and TRBJ1-1 gives the whole variable domain KAGVTQTPRYLIKTRGQQVTLSCSPISGHRSVSWYQQTPGQGLQFLFEYFSETQRNKGNFPGRFSGRQFSNSRSEMNVSTLELGDSALYLCASSLVLRGQGQNTEAFFGQGTRLTVV.

Here the CDR3 reads CASSAGQGAYEQYF. In DNA, the CDR3 is TGCGCCAGCAGCGCGGGACAGGGGGCCTACGAGCAGTACTTC. This chain links TRBV5-1 with TRBJ2-7; 11 nucleotides line up with TRBD1. The V gene end was trimmed by 4 bases and the J gene end by 2 bases; junction bases not matched to a gene: 2. This CDR3 has 14 residues. Germline CDR1 reads SGHRS; CDR2 reads YFSETQ.

The chain is built from TRBV19 and TRBJ2-3; perhaps TRBD2 as D (6 bases). Germline V gene data show CDR1 as LNHDA and CDR2 as SQIVND (reference sequence). This CDR3 has 16 residues. Trimming took off 5 bases at V and 1 base at J, with 16 bases between the two ends. For the CDR3, the DNA is TGTGCCAGTAGTCCTCTGAGCGGGTCACGCACAGATACGCAGTATTTT. Amino acids: CASSPLSGSRTDTQYF.

This clone was observed once. This chain uses TRBV7-8 with TRBJ2-1; tentatively, D is TRBD2 (5 bases). The CDR3 runs to 17 residues. V was cut by 4 bases and J by 8 bases, with 24 bases left in between. Germline CDR1 and CDR2: SGHVS and FQNEAQ. Here the CDR3 DNA reads TGTGCCAGCAGCTCCCAGATCGGAGGATACACGGGCGATGAGCAGTTCTTC. Protein: CASSSQIGGYTGDEQFF.

The V call is TRBV7-9, the J call TRBJ1-5; 7 nucleotides line up with TRBD1. The CDR3 covers 15 residues. V trimming: 5 bases; J trimming: 6 bases; junction bases outside the gene matches: 10. In germline, CDR1 is SEHNR, CDR2 FQNEAQ (reference sequence). This CDR3 reads CASSHDRDAVQPQHF. The CDR3 nucleotides read TGTGCCAGCAGCCACGACAGGGACGCCGTTCAGCCCCAGCATTTT.

J is TRBJ1-3 and V is TRBV7-9; 8 nucleotides line up with TRBD1. Looked up from germline, CDR1 is SEHNR and CDR2 is FQNEAQ (reference sequence). CDR3 length: 14 amino acids. V was clipped by 4 bases and J by 4 bases; unmatched bases: 3. CDR3 protein: CASSSQGAGNTIYF. For the CDR3, the DNA is TGTGCCAGCAGCTCTCAGGGGGCCGGAAACACCATATATTTT.